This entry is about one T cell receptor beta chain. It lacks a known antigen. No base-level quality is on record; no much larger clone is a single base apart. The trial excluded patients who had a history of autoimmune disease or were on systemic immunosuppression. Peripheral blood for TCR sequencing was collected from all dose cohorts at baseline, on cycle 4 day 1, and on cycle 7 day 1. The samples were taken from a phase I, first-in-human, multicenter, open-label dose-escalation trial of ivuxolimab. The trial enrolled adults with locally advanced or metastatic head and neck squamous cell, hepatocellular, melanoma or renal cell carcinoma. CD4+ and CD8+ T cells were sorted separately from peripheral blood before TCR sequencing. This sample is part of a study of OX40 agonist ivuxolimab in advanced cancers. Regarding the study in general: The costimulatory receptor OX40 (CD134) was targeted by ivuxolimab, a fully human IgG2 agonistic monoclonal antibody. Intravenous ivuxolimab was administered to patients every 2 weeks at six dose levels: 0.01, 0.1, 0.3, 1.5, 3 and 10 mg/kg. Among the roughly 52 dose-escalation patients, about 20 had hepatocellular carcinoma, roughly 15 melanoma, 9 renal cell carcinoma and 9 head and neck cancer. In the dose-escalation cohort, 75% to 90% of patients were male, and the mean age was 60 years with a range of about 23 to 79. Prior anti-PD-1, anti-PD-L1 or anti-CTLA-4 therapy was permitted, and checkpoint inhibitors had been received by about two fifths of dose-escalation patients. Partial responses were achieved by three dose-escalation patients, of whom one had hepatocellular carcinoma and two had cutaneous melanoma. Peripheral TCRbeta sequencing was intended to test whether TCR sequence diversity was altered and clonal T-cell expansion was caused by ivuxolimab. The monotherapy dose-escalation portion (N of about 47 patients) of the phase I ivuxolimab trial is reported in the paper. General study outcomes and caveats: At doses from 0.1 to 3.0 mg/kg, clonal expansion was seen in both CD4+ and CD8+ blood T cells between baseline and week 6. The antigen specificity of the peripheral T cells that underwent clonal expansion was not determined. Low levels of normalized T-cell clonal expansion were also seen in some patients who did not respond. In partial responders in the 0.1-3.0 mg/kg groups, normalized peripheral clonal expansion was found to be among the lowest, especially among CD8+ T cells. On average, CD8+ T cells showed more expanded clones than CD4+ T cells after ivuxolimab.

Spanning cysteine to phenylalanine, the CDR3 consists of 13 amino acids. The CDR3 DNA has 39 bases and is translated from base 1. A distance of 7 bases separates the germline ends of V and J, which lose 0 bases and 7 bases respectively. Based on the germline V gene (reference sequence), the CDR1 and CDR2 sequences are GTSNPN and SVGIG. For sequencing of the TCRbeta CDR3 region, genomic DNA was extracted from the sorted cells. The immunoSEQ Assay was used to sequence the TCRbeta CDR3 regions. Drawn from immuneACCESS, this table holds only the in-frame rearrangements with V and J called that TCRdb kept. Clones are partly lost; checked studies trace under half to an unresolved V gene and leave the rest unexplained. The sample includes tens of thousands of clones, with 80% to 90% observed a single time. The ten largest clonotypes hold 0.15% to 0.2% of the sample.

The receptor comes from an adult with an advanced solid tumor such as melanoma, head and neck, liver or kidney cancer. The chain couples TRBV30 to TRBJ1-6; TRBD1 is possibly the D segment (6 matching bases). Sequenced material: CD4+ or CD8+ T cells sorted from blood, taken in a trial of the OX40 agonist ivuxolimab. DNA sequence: TGTGCCTGGAGTGTAGGGGGAAATTCACCCCTCCACTTT. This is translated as CAWSVGGNSPLHF.